This T cell receptor beta chain was sequenced in a study of shared clonotypes between healthy human individuals. Looking at the study overall: Per-donor plates numbered three CD4 naive, three CD4 memory, two CD8 naive and one CD8 memory.

The donor population consisted of healthy HIV-negative adults with no recent acute infections or vaccinations. Donors were Caucasian adults residing in Nashville, Tennessee, USA. Germline assignment: CDR1 MNHNY and CDR2 SVGAGI (reference sequence). The ends were cut back, 6 bases at V and 2 bases at J, with 16 bases in the middle. There are 15 residues in the CDR3. Clones were read by immunoSEQ multiplex PCR, and TCRdb kept only the in-frame ones, dropping some. In the table there are about 2.4 million clones, around 90% of which are singletons. Study conclusions and caveats: Relative to clonotypes present in all four donors, those not shared had lower generation probabilities.

Remarks on this clone: Its antigen is not known.

The chain employs TRBV6-6 and TRBJ1-2, with D maybe TRBD1 (6 bases). The sequenced material came from naive CD4+ T cells sorted from blood. Sample subset: CD45RA+ positively selected. This sequence was found in a man between 18 and 35 years old in good health. The CDR3 DNA reads as TGTGCCAGCAGCTTTCTGAACGGACAGAACTATGGCTACACCTTC. Protein product: CASSFLNGQNYGYTF.